The 7 T cell receptor beta chains listed next were all sequenced from one sample in a study of vaccination effects on CD4 cells after COVID-19. Antigens for these TCRs are unknown. ViraFEST expansion of antigen-specific CD4+ T cells with viral peptide pools preceded sequencing. Researchers isolated CD4+ T cells once around 11 days of culture had elapsed. All participants had two doses of either the BNT162b2 or mRNA-1273 vaccine. Some clones are missing from TCRdb's copy, which holds only in-frame ones; the method was immunoSEQ multiplex PCR. The table shows roughly 27,000 clones, with more than 65% occurring only once. The sample was CD4+ T cells from PBMCs cultured with HCoV-NL63 spike peptides, taken after COVID-19 vaccination. The receptors come from a human donor who received a COVID-19 vaccine.

The table lists this clone with a few counts. Distinct nucleotide sequences in the sample also encode this CDR3. The J gene is TRBJ2-1, the V gene TRBV6-6, with D possibly TRBD1 on 5 matching bases. CDR1 and CDR2 from the germline V gene are MNHNY and SVGAGI (reference sequence). The CDR3 length is 15 residues. V was cut by 2 bases and J by 1 base, with 9 bases left in between. The CDR3 bases are TGTGCCAGCAGTTACGAGGCAGGGTCCTACAATGAGCAGTTCTTC. Its translation is CASSYEAGSYNEQFF.

V gene TRBV29-1 combines with J gene TRBJ2-7; maybe TRBD2 (6 bases). This CDR3 is 12 amino acids long. Germline V lookup: CDR1 SQVTM, CDR2 ANQGSEA. Trimming stripped 7 bases from V and 6 bases from J, with 16 bases between. As DNA, the CDR3 is TGCAGCGAGGAGGGACGACCGCTCGAGCAGTACTTC. This encodes CSEEGRPLEQYF.

The chain links TRBV7-2 to TRBJ2-3, with TRBD2 identical over 8 bases. The CDR3 runs to 14 residues. V trimming: 5 bases; J trimming: 4 bases; junction bases outside the gene matches: 5. Germline V gene data show CDR1 as SGHTA and CDR2 as FQGNSA. For the CDR3, the DNA is TGTGCCAGCAGCATTAGCGGGACCCCAGATACGCAGTATTTT. Translation gives CASSISGTPDTQYF.

This clone appeared a few times. The chain links TRBV15 to TRBJ2-3; 7 bases are a match to TRBD2. The CDR3 is 17 residues long. J lost 0 bases, V lost 2 bases, and 8 bases had no gene match. Germline-derived CDR1 and CDR2 are LNHNV and YYDKDF (reference sequence). The CDR3 nucleotides are TGTGCCACCAGCAGACGACTAGCACTTCTAAGCACAGATACGCAGTATTTT. It translates to CATSRRLALLSTDTQYF.

This clone was seen once. For the CDR3, the DNA is TGTGCCATCAGTGATACGGGGGCTGGAAACACCATATATTTT. This translates into CAISDTGAGNTIYF. The chain combines TRBV10-3 with TRBJ1-3, with a tentative D call TRBD1 (5 bases). The germline V gene has CDR1 ENHRY and CDR2 SYGVKD. Trimming stripped 3 bases from V and 2 bases from J, with 8 bases between. The CDR3 totals 14 residues.

This clone was observed a single time. This chain links TRBV30 with TRBJ1-5; the D gene is possibly TRBD1 (5 bases). The V and J ends lost 2 bases and 3 bases respectively, with 11 bases between them. Germline V lookup: CDR1 GTSNPN, CDR2 SVGIG (reference sequence). The CDR3 runs to 14 residues. The CDR3 DNA follows: TGTGCCTGGAGTAGCTGGGGCACCAATCAGCCCCAGCATTTT. Translated, it gives CAWSSWGTNQPQHF.

This chain joins TRBV5-1 and TRBJ1-4; D possibly corresponds to TRBD1 (5 bases). Germline V gives CDR1 SGHRS, CDR2 YFSETQ. V was shortened by 4 bases and J by 6 bases, with 13 bases between the two germline ends. The CDR3 covers 14 residues. CDR3 sequence: CASSISQGDEKLFF. CDR3 bases: TGCGCCAGCAGCATTTCTCAGGGAGATGAAAAACTGTTTTTT.